A single sample is the source of the 17 T cell receptor beta chains below, sequenced in a study of blood T cell repertoires in COVID-19. Sequencing was performed with immunoSEQ multiplex PCR; in TCRdb, only in-frame clones are kept and a portion is missing. The sample has approximately 130,000 clones; around 86% are singletons. Sequencing input: peripheral blood. The receptors were gathered from a woman aged 45-65 years who had recovered from COVID-19.

The J gene is TRBJ2-3, the V gene TRBV2; TRBD2 aligns across 11 bases. Germline CDR1 and CDR2: SNHLY and FYNNEI. The CDR3 runs to 16 residues. J was trimmed by 3 bases and V by 6 bases; bases with no gene match: 8. In DNA, the CDR3 is TGTGCCAGCAGCGAAACTAGCGGGGGAGGGACAGATACGCAGTATTTT. Amino acids: CASSETSGGGTDTQYF.

The rearrangement joins TRBV6-5 to TRBJ2-7; no clear D. CDR3 length equals 15 residues. V lost 6 bases, J lost 6 bases, and 21 bases lay in between. Germline V gene data show CDR1 as MNHEY and CDR2 as SVGAGI. CDR3 sequence (DNA): TGTGCCAGCAGGTTTAACTCAAATCCATCTGGCGAGCAGTACTTC. It translates to CASRFNSNPSGEQYF.

The chain joins TRBV2 to TRBJ2-1, with D perhaps matching TRBD1 (6 bases). The CDR3 totals 13 residues. CDR1 and CDR2 (germline): SNHLY, FYNNEI. Trimming removed 6 bases from V and 2 bases from J, with 8 bases in between. The CDR3 DNA is TGTGCCAGCAGACAGGGTACCTACAATGAGCAGTTCTTC. This gives the protein CASRQGTYNEQFF.

J is TRBJ2-1 and V is TRBV2, with unresolved D. V was cut by 4 bases and J by 1 base, with 5 bases left in between. The length of the CDR3 is 13 residues. Germline values: CDR1 SNHLY, CDR2 FYNNEI. CDR3: CASSGLSYNEQFF. The CDR3 coding sequence is TGTGCCAGCAGTGGTCTATCCTACAATGAGCAGTTCTTC.

The J gene is TRBJ2-7, the V gene TRBV7-7; 15 bases fit TRBD2. The CDR3 is made up of 15 amino acids. The J segment lost 6 bases and the V segment lost 5 bases, leaving 5 bases of the junction unmatched. The V gene's germline CDR1 is SSHAT and CDR2 FNYEAQ (reference sequence). CDR3 amino acids: CASSPGLAGGSEQYF. The CDR3 region has the DNA TGTGCCAGCAGCCCTGGACTAGCGGGAGGGAGCGAGCAGTACTTC.

This sequence joins TRBV5-1 and TRBJ2-5; D perhaps matches TRBD2 (5 bases). The CDR3 covers 14 residues. The germline V gene has CDR1 SGHRS and CDR2 YFSETQ. Between the trimmed V and J ends, which lost 0 bases and 0 bases, there was a span of 6 bases. CDR3 sequence (DNA): TGCGCCAGCAGCTTGGCGGGGAACCAAGAGACCCAGTACTTC. It yields the protein CASSLAGNQETQYF.

The gene calls are TRBV4-1 and TRBJ1-6, with 7 bases that match TRBD1. The J segment lost 8 bases and the V segment lost 1 base, leaving 2 bases of the junction unmatched. Germline CDR1 reads MGHRA; CDR2 reads YSYEKL. The CDR3 has 14 residues. DNA of the CDR3: TGCGCCAGCAGCCAAGGGCAGGGGGATTCACCCCTCCACTTT. It codes for CASSQGQGDSPLHF.

The chain is built from TRBV4-3 and TRBJ2-1; D is possibly TRBD1 (6 bases). Germline V lookup: CDR1 LGHNA, CDR2 YSLEER. V lost 3 bases and J lost 4, with 13 bases in between. CDR3 length equals 15 residues. The CDR3 sequence: CASSHRRRGYNEQFF. In DNA, the CDR3 is TGCGCCAGCAGCCACAGGCGTAGGGGGTACAATGAGCAGTTCTTC.

The chain links TRBV5-5 to TRBJ2-5; D unclear. CDR3 size: 12 residues. The V gene lost 3 bases and the J gene lost 2 bases, with 5 bases spanning the gap. Germline V gives CDR1 SGHKS, CDR2 YYEKEE (reference sequence). CDR3 in amino acids: CASSSQQETQYF. As DNA, the CDR3 is TGTGCCAGCAGCTCGCAGCAAGAGACCCAGTACTTC.

The V call is TRBV9, the J call TRBJ1-6; the D gene is possibly TRBD1 (5 bases). Looked up from germline, CDR1 is SGDLS and CDR2 is YYNGEE. Trimming took off 2 bases at V and 10 bases at J, with 13 bases between the two ends. The CDR3 consists of 14 residues. CDR3 amino acids: CASSVSDQGSPLHF. The CDR3 nucleotides read TGTGCCAGCAGCGTTTCTGACCAGGGATCACCCCTCCACTTT.

The chain uses TRBV2 and TRBJ2-5; TRBD2 aligns across 7 bases. The CDR3 is 12 residues long. Germline CDR1 is SNHLY and CDR2 is FYNNEI. V shed 9 bases and J 1 base; nucleotides not matched to a gene: 2. For the CDR3, the DNA is TGTGCCAGTGGGACTACCCAAGAGACCCAGTACTTC. This codes for CASGTTQETQYF.

V and J are TRBV5-6 and TRBJ2-5; 11 nucleotides agree with TRBD2. Losses at the gene ends were 4 bases for V and 4 bases for J; bases not matched to a gene: 12. Germline CDR1 reads SGHDT; CDR2 reads YYEEEE. The CDR3 has 17 amino acids. In nucleotides, the CDR3 is TGTGCCAGCAGCACTATTAGCGGGGGGGCCGAAGGAGAGACCCAGTACTTC. Amino acids: CASSTISGGAEGETQYF.

The genes are TRBV2 and TRBJ2-2, with 7 bases lining up with TRBD1. CDR3 length: 14 amino acids. CDR1 is SNHLY and CDR2 is FYNNEI in the germline V gene. V dropped 6 bases and J dropped 4; count of bases not matched to a gene: 5. The CDR3 spells CASRTGSITGELFF. The CDR3 nucleotides are TGTGCCAGCAGGACAGGGTCCATCACCGGGGAGCTGTTTTTT.

The V gene is TRBV6-1, the J gene TRBJ2-5, with 7 positions matching TRBD2. Unmatched junction bases numbered 14, after V lost 4 bases and J lost 3 bases. The CDR3 runs to 17 residues. Germline V gives CDR1 MNHNS, CDR2 SASEGT. The CDR3 reads CASSGGLGGASKETQYF. DNA of the CDR3: TGTGCCAGCAGTGGCGGACTAGGTGGAGCCTCAAAAGAGACCCAGTACTTC.

The CDR3 is CASSLWPGVDNEQFF. As DNA, the CDR3 is TGTGCCAGCAGCTTATGGCCGGGGGTTGACAATGAGCAGTTCTTC. The chain recombines TRBV5-6 with TRBJ2-1; D perhaps matches TRBD2 (6 bases). Trimming shortened V by 2 bases and J by 5 bases, and 14 bases separated the two germline ends. The V gene's germline CDR1 is SGHDT and CDR2 YYEEEE. This CDR3 spans 15 amino acids.

DNA for the CDR3: TGTGCCAGCAGTGATGGGACAGGGTTCTACGAGCAGTACTTC. Protein product: CASSDGTGFYEQYF. V gene TRBV6-1 combines with J gene TRBJ2-7; 9 bases map to TRBD1. This CDR3 region has 14 residues. V lost 3 bases, J lost 3 bases, and 3 bases stayed unmatched. Germline V lookup: CDR1 MNHNS, CDR2 SASEGT.

This clone was seen a few times. The rearrangement joins TRBV24-1 to TRBJ1-2, with D possibly being TRBD1 (6 bases). In germline, CDR1 is KGHDR, CDR2 SFDVKD. The CDR3 loop spans 12 amino acids. V was cut by 9 bases and J by 3 bases, with 10 bases left in between. The CDR3 DNA reads as TGTGCCACCGGGGACATGGACTATGGCTACACCTTC. Its translation: CATGDMDYGYTF.